A single sample gave rise to the 8 T cell receptor beta chains below, sequenced in a study of CD8 T cells in ankylosing spondylitis. TCRdb called the 5' RACE reads again in MiXCR, with one record for every CDR3 protein. Of about 100,000 distinct CDR3 sequences listed, about 24% are singletons. Sequencing used synovial fluid, either unsorted or a sorted T cell fraction (not recorded which). Source of these receptors: a male donor with ankylosing spondylitis.

V gene TRBV20-1 combines with J gene TRBJ1-6, with a tentative D call TRBD1 (5 bases). CDR1 is DFQATT, CDR2 SNEGSKA, per germline (reference sequence). The CDR3 length is 15 residues. V shed 0 bases and J shed 13 bases, with 19 bases lying between them. The chain's CDR3 is CSARDRGLQFGPLHF. CDR3 bases: TGCAGTGCTAGAGATAGGGGCCTACAATTTGGCCCCCTCCACTTT.

In its sample, this clonotype is medium-sized. V and J are TRBV10-2 and TRBJ2-5; perhaps TRBD2 as D (5 bases). CDR3 size: 13 residues. V was cut by 4 bases and J by 4 bases, with 10 bases left in between. Germline lookup yields CDR1 WSHSY and CDR2 SAAADI. CDR3 sequence reads: CASSGGARETQYF. The DNA for the CDR3 is TGCGCCAGCAGTGGGGGAGCCCGAGAGACCCAGTACTTC.

This clonotype was seen at least ten times. The CDR3 is CASSPPGHTNYGYTF. CDR3 coding DNA: TGTGCCAGCAGTCCTCCGGGACATACTAACTATGGCTACACCTTC. The gene calls are TRBV12-3 or TRBV12-4 and TRBJ1-2; D is possibly TRBD1 (6 bases). V lost 5 bases and J 0 bases, leaving 13 bases between the germline ends. This CDR3 contains 15 residues.

This clonotype came up a few times. The rearrangement uses TRBV18 and TRBJ2-7; D not resolved. The CDR3 length is 12 residues. Germline CDR1 and CDR2: KGHSH and LQKENI. V lost 0 bases to trimming and J lost 0 bases, with 0 bases between them. The CDR3 nucleotides are TGTGCCAGCTCACCACCCTCCTACGAGCAGTACTTC. Its translation is CASSPPSYEQYF.

CDR3 sequence: CASSQGYEQFF. CDR3 nucleotides: TGTGCCAGCAGTCAGGGCTATGAGCAGTTCTTC. This chain uses TRBV6-5 with TRBJ2-1; perhaps TRBD1 as D (5 bases). Germline V gene data show CDR1 as MNHEY and CDR2 as SVGAGI. The CDR3 has 11 residues. The V end was cut by 5 bases, the J end by 8 bases, with 7 bases between.

This clonotype was detected a few times. V and J are TRBV5-1 and TRBJ2-3; the match to TRBD2 covers 9 bases. The CDR3 consists of 16 residues. Per germline, CDR1 SGHRS and CDR2 YFSETQ. J was trimmed by 4 bases and V by 0 bases; bases with no gene match: 6. The CDR3 region has the DNA TGCGCCAGCAGCTTGGCCGGGGGACTAGCTGCAGATACGCAGTATTTT. Translating it yields CASSLAGGLAADTQYF. The full variable domain, in which reference TRBV5-1 and TRBJ2-3 provide the parts outside the CDR3, is KAGVTQTPRYLIKTRGQQVTLSCSPISGHRSVSWYQQTPGQGLQFLFEYFSETQRNKGNFPGRFSGRQFSNSRSEMNVSTLELGDSALYLCASSLAGGLAADTQYFGPGTRLTVL.

V usage is TRBV18 and J usage is TRBJ1-2, with TRBD1 matching over 9 bases. With 2 bases clipped from V and 10 bases from J, the junction kept 8 bases outside the gene matches. The germline CDR1 and CDR2 sequences are KGHSH and LQKENI. The CDR3 runs to 14 residues. In nucleotides, the CDR3 is TGTGCCAGCTCACCAACCGGGACAGGGCATGTCTACACCTTC. This gives the protein CASSPTGTGHVYTF.

The chain recombines TRBV2 with TRBJ2-1; 7 nucleotides align to TRBD1. CDR1 SNHLY and CDR2 FYNNEI come from the germline V gene. V lost 4 bases to trimming and J lost 10 bases; unmatched junction nucleotides: 13. The CDR3 runs 15 residues. CDR3 residues: CASSGDRAVNGEQFF. In DNA form, the CDR3 reads TGTGCCAGCAGTGGCGACAGGGCGGTCAACGGGGAGCAGTTCTTC.